The present TCR beta chain was sequenced within a study of blood T cell repertoires in COVID-19. Generated by immunoSEQ multiplex PCR, the TCRdb table keeps only in-frame clones and is missing some. Found here are 150,000 to 180,000 clones, 75% to 80% of them singletons; the top ten hold 1.5% to 2%. Germline V lookup: CDR1 SGHNT, CDR2 YENEEA. V lost 5 bases, J lost 4 bases, and 10 bases stayed unmatched. CDR3 length: 17 residues. This TCR came from a man of 80 years or more with acute or convalescent COVID-19. Sequenced material: peripheral blood. This rearrangement joins TRBV11-3 to TRBJ2-2; 10 nucleotides match TRBD2. CDR3 amino acids: CASSLGETSGPTGELFF. Written as DNA, the CDR3 is TGTGCCAGCAGCCTAGGGGAGACTAGCGGGCCCACCGGGGAGCTGTTTTTT.